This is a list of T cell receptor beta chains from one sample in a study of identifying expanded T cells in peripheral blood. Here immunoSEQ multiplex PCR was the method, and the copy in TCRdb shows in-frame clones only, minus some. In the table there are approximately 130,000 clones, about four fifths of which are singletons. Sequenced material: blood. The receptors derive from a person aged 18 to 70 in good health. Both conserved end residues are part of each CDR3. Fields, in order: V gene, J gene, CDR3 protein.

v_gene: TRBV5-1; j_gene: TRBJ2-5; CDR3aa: CASSPGLVGETQYF
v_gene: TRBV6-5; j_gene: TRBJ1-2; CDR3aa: CASRTEPYGYTF
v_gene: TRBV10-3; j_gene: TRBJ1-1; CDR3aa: CAIRGVLNTEAFF
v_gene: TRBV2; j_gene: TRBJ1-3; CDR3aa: CASRTILRFSAYDFKNTIYF
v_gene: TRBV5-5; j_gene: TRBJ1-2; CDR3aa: CASSPRVKPGLGDYGYTF
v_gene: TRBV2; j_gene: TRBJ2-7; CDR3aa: CASSGSYEQYF
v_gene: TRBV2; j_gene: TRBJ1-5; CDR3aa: CASSEGSDGQPQHF
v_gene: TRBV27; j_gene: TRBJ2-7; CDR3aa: CASSSPGQGSYEQYF
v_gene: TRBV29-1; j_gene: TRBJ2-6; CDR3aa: CSVFGSGANVLTF
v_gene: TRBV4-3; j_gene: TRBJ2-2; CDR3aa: CASSQVQAGGYTGELFF
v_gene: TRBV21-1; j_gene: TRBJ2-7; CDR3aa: CASQPRNIYEQYF
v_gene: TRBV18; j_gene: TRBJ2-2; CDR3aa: CASSPTTGTRTGELFF
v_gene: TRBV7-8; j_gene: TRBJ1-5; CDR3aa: CASSQGQNQPQHF
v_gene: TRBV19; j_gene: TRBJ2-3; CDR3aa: CATKSTGTDTQYF
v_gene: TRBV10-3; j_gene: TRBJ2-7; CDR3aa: CAISHPTRGPSSFEQYF
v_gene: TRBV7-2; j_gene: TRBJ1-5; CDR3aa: CASSSVWARGSQPQHF
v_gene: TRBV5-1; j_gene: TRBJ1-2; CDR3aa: CASSLERAGEGGYTF
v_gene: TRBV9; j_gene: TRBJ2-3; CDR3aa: CASSLAGGGADTQYF
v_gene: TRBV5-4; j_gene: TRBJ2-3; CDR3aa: CASSPRRGAEEDTQYF
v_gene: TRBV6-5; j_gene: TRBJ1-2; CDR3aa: CASSYDGAYGYTF
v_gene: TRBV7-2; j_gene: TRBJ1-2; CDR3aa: CASSPFLVSPGGYTF
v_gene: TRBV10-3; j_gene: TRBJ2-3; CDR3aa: CAISELDPTDTQYF
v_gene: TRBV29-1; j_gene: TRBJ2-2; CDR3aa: CSVDVGHRGEGTGELFF
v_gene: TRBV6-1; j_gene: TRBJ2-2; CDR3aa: CASSAFGNANTGELFF
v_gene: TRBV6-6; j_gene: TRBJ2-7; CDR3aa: CASRSGQGSSYEQYF
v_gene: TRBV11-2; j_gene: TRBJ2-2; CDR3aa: CASSFAEGGTWTGELFF
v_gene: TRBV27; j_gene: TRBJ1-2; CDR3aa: CASSFASRSNYGYTF
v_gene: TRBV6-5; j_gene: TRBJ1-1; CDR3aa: CASIRGAEAFF
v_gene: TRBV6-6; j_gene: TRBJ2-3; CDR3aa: CASSTRASISTDTQYF
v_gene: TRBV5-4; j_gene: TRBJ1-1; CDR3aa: CASSLDGGGNTEAFF
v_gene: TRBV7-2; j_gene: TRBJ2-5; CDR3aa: CASSLFLTIKETQYF
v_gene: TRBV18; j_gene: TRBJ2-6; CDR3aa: CASSPGGPGSGANVLTF
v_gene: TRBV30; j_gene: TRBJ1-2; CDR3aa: CAWSVLSRTNLYGYTF
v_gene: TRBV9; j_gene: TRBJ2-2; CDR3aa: CASTDRSANTGELFF
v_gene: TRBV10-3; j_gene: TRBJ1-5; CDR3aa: CAISGEGPFSNQPQHF
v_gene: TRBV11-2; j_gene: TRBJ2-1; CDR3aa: CASSFESYSYNEQFF
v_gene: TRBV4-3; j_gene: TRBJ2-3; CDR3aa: CASSQDWEGGAYDTQYF
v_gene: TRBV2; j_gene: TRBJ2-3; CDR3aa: CASGLIISDTQYF